Listed below are T cell receptor beta chains from one sample, sequenced in a study of cytomegalovirus exposure and HLA in healthy donors. Using immunoSEQ multiplex PCR, the repertoire was profiled, and TCRdb retains in-frame clones only, with some absent. This sample has under 90,000 clones, with over 65% found just once. The material sequenced was PBMCs. The receptor source for this set is a man aged 40-55 years in good health and CMV-seropositive. The CDR3 runs from the conserved cysteine through the conserved F or W. A D gene is named only where the DNA matches it firmly. Size values are once, few and many counts, or a class for expanded clones, and some rows have none.

d_gene	v_gene	abundance	j_gene	CDR3nt	CDR3aa
.	TRBV29-1	.	TRBJ2-5	TGCAGCGTTGAGGGGGCGGTAGTATCGGAGACCCAGTACTTC	CSVEGAVVSETQYF
.	TRBV19	.	TRBJ2-2	TGTGCCAGTAGAAATACAGGGACCGGGGAGCTGTTTTTT	CASRNTGTGELFF
TRBD2	TRBV27	few	TRBJ2-5	TGTGCCAGCAGTTTAAGGCCTAGCGGGAGTGAGACCCAGTACTTC	CASSLRPSGSETQYF
TRBD2	TRBV7-2	.	TRBJ2-5	TGTGCCAGCAGCTTAGCTGGGACTAGTCGGGAGACCCAGTACTTC	CASSLAGTSRETQYF
.	TRBV27	.	TRBJ1-1	TGTGCCAGCAGTTTCGCACTTGGGAACACTGAAGCTTTCTTT	CASSFALGNTEAFF
TRBD1	TRBV27	once	TRBJ1-5	TGTGCCAGCATCCAGACAGGGAATAGCAATCAGCCCCAGCATTTT	CASIQTGNSNQPQHF
TRBD2	TRBV28	.	TRBJ2-7	TGTGTCAGTTCGAGCGGGGCCTACGAGCAGTACTTC	CVSSSGAYEQYF
TRBD1	TRBV5-1	.	TRBJ2-3	TGCGCCAGCAGTATGACAGGGACAGATACGCAGTATTTT	CASSMTGTDTQYF
.	TRBV5-4	.	TRBJ1-1	TGTGCCAGCAGCTTTACCACAGATAACACTGAAGCTTTCTTT	CASSFTTDNTEAFF
TRBD1	TRBV30	.	TRBJ1-6	TGTGCCTGGAACGGGGACAGAAATTCACCCCTCCACTTT	CAWNGDRNSPLHF
TRBD2	TRBV10-3	few	TRBJ2-1	TGTGCCATCAGGGCCGATGGTAGCGGGATTAACAATGAGCAGTTCTTC	CAIRADGSGINNEQFF
TRBD2	TRBV5-1	.	TRBJ2-1	TGCGCCAGCAGCTTTAGCGGGAGAGTCAATGAGCAGTTCTTC	CASSFSGRVNEQFF
TRBD2	TRBV6-1	few	TRBJ2-1	TGTGCCAGCAGTGAAGGGACTTTTAGCGGGAGGAGCTCCTACAATGAGCAGTTCTTC	CASSEGTFSGRSSYNEQFF
TRBD1	TRBV6-5	.	TRBJ2-1	TGTGCCAGCAGTTTAACCGGGACAGGGGCCTACAATGAGCAGTTCTTC	CASSLTGTGAYNEQFF
.	TRBV6-1	few	TRBJ2-5	TGTGCCAGCAGTGACAGCCAAGAGACCCAGTACTTC	CASSDSQETQYF
.	TRBV14	.	TRBJ2-1	TGTGCCAGCAGCCAAGGGCTAGCGCAAACCAATGAGCAGTTCTTC	CASSQGLAQTNEQFF
.	TRBV5-5	.	TRBJ2-2	TGTGCCAGCAGCTGGCGGGGCTCCGGGGAGCTGTTTTTT	CASSWRGSGELFF
TRBD2	TRBV10-1	.	TRBJ2-7	TGCGCCAGCAGTGATCTAGCGGGAGGCTACGAGCAGTACTTC	CASSDLAGGYEQYF
.	TRBV5-4	.	TRBJ1-3	TGTGCCAGCAGCCGCGGGACTCCCACTGGAAACACCATATATTTT	CASSRGTPTGNTIYF
TRBD2	TRBV7-2	.	TRBJ2-5	TGTGCCAGCAGCCCGACTAGGGCTAGCGGGATAGAGACCCAGTACTTC	CASSPTRASGIETQYF
.	TRBV2	.	TRBJ1-1	TGTGCCAGCAGTTTCAGGGTAGGAACTGAAGCTTTCTTT	CASSFRVGTEAFF
TRBD2	TRBV4-2	.	TRBJ2-2	TGTGCCAGCAGCCAGTCTACTAGCGCCGGGGAGCTGTTTTTT	CASSQSTSAGELFF
.	TRBV2	once	TRBJ2-7	TGTGCCAGCAGTGGAACATCCTACGAGCAGTACTTC	CASSGTSYEQYF
.	TRBV28	.	TRBJ1-4	TGTGCCAGCAGTTTAGCGGGGGGGGAAAAACTGTTTTTT	CASSLAGGEKLFF
.	TRBV6-1	.	TRBJ2-5	TGTGCCAGCAGTGAAGCAGGAAGACCGCTAGGGACCCAGTACTTC	CASSEAGRPLGTQYF
.	TRBV7-8	few	TRBJ2-1	TGTGCCAGCAGGTTGACAGGCCACCTTGTGGATGAGCAGTTCTTC	CASRLTGHLVDEQFF
TRBD2	TRBV5-6	many	TRBJ2-1	TGTGCCAGCAGCGAGGGTTTAGCGGGAGCCTCCTACAATGAGCAGTTCTTC	CASSEGLAGASYNEQFF
.	TRBV7-8	.	TRBJ2-5	TGTGCCAGCTCAAGGAGGGAGACCCAGTACTTC	CASSRRETQYF
.	TRBV5-1	.	TRBJ1-6	TGCGCCAGCAGCCGGGAGGGGGTACGGTCACCCCTCCACTTT	CASSREGVRSPLHF
TRBD1	TRBV28	.	TRBJ1-3	TGTGCCAGCAGGACCGGGACAGGGCGAAACACCATATATTTT	CASRTGTGRNTIYF
.	TRBV6-6	.	TRBJ2-4	TGTGCCAGCAGTCTTCCCGAGGGCGGGAACAAAAACATTCAGTACTTC	CASSLPEGGNKNIQYF
TRBD1	TRBV11-2	few	TRBJ1-1	TGTGCCAGCAGCTCCCGGGACAGAACTTTGAACACTGAAGCTTTCTTT	CASSSRDRTLNTEAFF
.	TRBV10-1	.	TRBJ2-7	TGCGCCAGCAGTGAGTCGTCACCGGTCTCAGAGCAGTACTTC	CASSESSPVSEQYF
.	TRBV11-2	once	TRBJ1-1	TGTGCCAGCAGCTTAGATCTGGGGGGCACTGAAGCTTTCTTT	CASSLDLGGTEAFF
.	TRBV28	.	TRBJ2-7	TGTGCCAGCAGTCCGAGGACAGCATCCTACGAGCAGTACTTC	CASSPRTASYEQYF
.	TRBV7-2	.	TRBJ2-1	TGTGCCAGCAGCTCCATCGTTGGGGCGGTGACTCTCAATGAGCAGTTCTTC	CASSSIVGAVTLNEQFF
.	TRBV11-2	.	TRBJ1-2	TGTGCCAGCAGCTCCACGGGACTCAAAAACTATGGCTACACCTTC	CASSSTGLKNYGYTF
.	TRBV11-3	.	TRBJ2-1	TGTGCCAGCAGCGCGGGACTCCAGCGGCGCAATGAGCAGTTCTTC	CASSAGLQRRNEQFF
TRBD2	TRBV7-9	.	TRBJ2-2	TGTGCCAGCAGCATTGCTGAGCGGGGCGGGGAGCTGTTTTTT	CASSIAERGGELFF
TRBD1	TRBV27	.	TRBJ1-1	TGTGCCAGCAGTTTCGGGACAGAGAACACTGAAGCTTTCTTT	CASSFGTENTEAFF
.	TRBV9	.	TRBJ2-2	TGTGCCAGCAGCGGGACAGCCAACACCGGGGAGCTGTTTTTT	CASSGTANTGELFF
TRBD1	TRBV6-1	.	TRBJ2-5	TGTGCCAGCAGTGAAGCGCTTCTAGGGACAGAGAACCAAGAGACCCAGTACTTC	CASSEALLGTENQETQYF
.	TRBV19	few	TRBJ1-5	TGTGCCAGTAGTATAGAAGGGACACCCAATCAGCCCCAGCATTTT	CASSIEGTPNQPQHF
TRBD2	TRBV29-1	.	TRBJ2-1	TGCAGCGGTGGGACTAGCGGGCCCTCCTACAATGAGCAGTTCTTC	CSGGTSGPSYNEQFF
TRBD1	TRBV19	.	TRBJ2-1	TGTGTCACTCCGAGGGACAGGGGGCTCCTCTCCTACAATGAGCAGTTCTTC	CVTPRDRGLLSYNEQFF
.	TRBV21-1	.	TRBJ2-7	TGTGCCAGCAGTTTAGCCTACGAGCAGTACTTC	CASSLAYEQYF
.	TRBV6-4	.	TRBJ2-1	TGTGCCAGCAGTGACGTGGGCAGGGAACGAGTCTTC	CASSDVGRERVF
TRBD1	TRBV6-5	.	TRBJ2-7	TGTGCCAGCAGCCGGGACAGGGGATCCTACGAGCAGTACTTC	CASSRDRGSYEQYF
.	TRBV11-2	few	TRBJ1-1	TGTGCCAGCAGCCCGAGGAAAACTGAAGCTTTCTTT	CASSPRKTEAFF
.	TRBV6-1	.	TRBJ1-2	TGTGCCAGCAGTGACGGGGGGCGCATAGGCTACACCTTC	CASSDGGRIGYTF
TRBD1	TRBV2	.	TRBJ1-2	TGTGCCAGCAGTCATAAACAGGGGACCCCAGTTGGCTACACCTTC	CASSHKQGTPVGYTF
TRBD2	TRBV9	.	TRBJ2-1	TGTGCCAGCAGCGGAGGGGGAATAGCGGGAGTGATCAATGAGCAGTTCTTC	CASSGGGIAGVINEQFF